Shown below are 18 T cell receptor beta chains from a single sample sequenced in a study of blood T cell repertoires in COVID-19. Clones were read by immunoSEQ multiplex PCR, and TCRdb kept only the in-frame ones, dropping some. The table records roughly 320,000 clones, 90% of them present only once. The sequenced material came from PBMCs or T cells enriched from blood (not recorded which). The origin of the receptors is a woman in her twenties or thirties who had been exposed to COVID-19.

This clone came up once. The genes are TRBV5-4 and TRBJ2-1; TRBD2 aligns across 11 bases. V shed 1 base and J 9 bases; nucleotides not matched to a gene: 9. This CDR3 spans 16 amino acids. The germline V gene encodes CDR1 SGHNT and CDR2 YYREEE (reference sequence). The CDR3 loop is CASSLLNLAGGAEQFF. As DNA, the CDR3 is TGTGCCAGCAGCTTGTTGAACCTAGCGGGGGGCGCTGAGCAGTTCTTC.

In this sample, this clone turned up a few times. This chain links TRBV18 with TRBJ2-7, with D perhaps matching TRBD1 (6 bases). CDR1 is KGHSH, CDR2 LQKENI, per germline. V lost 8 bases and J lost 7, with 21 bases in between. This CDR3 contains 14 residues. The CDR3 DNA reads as TGTGCCAGCCGCCGTGGGGGCGGGCCTGAGGAGCAGTACTTC. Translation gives CASRRGGGPEEQYF.

CDR3 sequence: CASRGQANTEAFF. DNA for the CDR3: TGCGCCAGCAGGGGACAGGCGAACACTGAAGCTTTCTTT. The chain employs TRBV5-1 and TRBJ1-1, with TRBD1 matching 8 bases. In germline, CDR1 is SGHRS, CDR2 YFSETQ. The length of the CDR3 is 13 residues. The junction had 1 base not matched to a gene; V was cut back by 5 bases and J by 1 base.

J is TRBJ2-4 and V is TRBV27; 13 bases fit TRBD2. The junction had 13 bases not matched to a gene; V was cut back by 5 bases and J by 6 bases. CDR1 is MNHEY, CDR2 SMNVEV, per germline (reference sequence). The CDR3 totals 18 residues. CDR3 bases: TGTGCCAGCAGTAAATTCTCAACTAGCGGGGGGGCAGCAAACATTCAGTACTTC. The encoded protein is CASSKFSTSGGAANIQYF.

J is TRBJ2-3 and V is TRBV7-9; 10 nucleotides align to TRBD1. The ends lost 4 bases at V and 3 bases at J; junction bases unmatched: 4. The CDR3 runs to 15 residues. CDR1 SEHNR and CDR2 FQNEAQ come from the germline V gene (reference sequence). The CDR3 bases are TGTGCCAGCAGCTCGGGACAGGGGTGGACAGATACGCAGTATTTT. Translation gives CASSSGQGWTDTQYF.

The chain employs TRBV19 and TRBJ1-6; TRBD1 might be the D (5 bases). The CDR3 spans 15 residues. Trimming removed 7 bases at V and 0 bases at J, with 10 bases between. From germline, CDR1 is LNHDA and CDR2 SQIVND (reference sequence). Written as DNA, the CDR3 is TGTGCCAGTAAAAGGACAACCTCCTATAATTCACCCCTCCACTTT. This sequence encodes CASKRTTSYNSPLHF.

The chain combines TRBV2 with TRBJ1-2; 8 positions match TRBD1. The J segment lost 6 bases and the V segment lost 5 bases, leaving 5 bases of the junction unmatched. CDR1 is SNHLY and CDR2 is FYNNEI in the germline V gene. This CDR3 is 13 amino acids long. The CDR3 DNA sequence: TGTGCCAGCAGTTCGGACAGGGATGATGGCTACACCTTC. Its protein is CASSSDRDDGYTF.

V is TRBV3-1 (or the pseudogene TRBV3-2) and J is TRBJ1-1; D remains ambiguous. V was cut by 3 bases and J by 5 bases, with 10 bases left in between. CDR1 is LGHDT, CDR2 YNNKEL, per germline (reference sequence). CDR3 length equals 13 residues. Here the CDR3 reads CASSHDSETEAFF. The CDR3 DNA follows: TGTGCCAGCAGCCACGACTCGGAGACTGAAGCTTTCTTT.

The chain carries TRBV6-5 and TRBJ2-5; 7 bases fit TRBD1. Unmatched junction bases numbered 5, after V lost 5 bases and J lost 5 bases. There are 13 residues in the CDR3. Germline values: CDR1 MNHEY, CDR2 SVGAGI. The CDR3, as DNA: TGTGCCAGCAGTCAGGGGGTATGGGAGACCCAGTACTTC. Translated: CASSQGVWETQYF.

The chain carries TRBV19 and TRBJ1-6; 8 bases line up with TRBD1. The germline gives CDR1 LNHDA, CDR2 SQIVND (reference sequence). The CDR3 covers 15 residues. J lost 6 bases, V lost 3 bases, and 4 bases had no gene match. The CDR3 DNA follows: TGTGCCAGTAGTATTTCAGGGGGCCCTAATTCACCCCTCCACTTT. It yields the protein CASSISGGPNSPLHF.

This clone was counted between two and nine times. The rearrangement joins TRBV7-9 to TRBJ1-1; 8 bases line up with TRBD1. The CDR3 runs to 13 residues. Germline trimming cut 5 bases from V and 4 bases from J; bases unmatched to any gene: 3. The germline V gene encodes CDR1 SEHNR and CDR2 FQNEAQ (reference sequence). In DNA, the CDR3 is TGTGCCAGCAGCGCTACAGGGGGCACTGAAGCTTTCTTT. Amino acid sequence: CASSATGGTEAFF.

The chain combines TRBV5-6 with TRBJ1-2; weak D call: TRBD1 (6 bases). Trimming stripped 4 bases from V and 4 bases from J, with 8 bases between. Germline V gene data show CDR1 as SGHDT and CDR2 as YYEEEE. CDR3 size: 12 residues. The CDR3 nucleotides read TGTGCCAGCAGCGGGACAAGCTATGGCTACACCTTC. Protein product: CASSGTSYGYTF.

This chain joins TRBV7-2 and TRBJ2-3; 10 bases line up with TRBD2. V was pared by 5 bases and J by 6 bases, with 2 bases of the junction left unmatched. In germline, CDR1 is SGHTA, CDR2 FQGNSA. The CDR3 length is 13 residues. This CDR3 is CASSRGLADTQYF. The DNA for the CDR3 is TGTGCCAGCAGCCGGGGACTAGCGGATACGCAGTATTTT.

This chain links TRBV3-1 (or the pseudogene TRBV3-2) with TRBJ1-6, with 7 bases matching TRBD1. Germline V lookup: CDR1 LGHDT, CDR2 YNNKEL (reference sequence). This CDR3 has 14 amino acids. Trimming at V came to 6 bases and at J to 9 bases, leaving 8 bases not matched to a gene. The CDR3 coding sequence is TGTGCCAGCAGTTGGGACAGCGGGGGTTCACCCCTCCACTTT. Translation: CASSWDSGGSPLHF.

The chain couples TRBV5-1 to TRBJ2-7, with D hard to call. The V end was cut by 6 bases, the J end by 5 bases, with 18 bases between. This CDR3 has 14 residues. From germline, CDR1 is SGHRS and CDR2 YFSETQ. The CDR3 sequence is CASKLEANKDEQYF. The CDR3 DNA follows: TGCGCCAGCAAGCTTGAGGCTAACAAAGACGAGCAGTACTTC. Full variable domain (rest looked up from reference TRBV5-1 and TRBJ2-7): KAGVTQTPRYLIKTRGQQVTLSCSPISGHRSVSWYQQTPGQGLQFLFEYFSETQRNKGNFPGRFSGRQFSNSRSEMNVSTLELGDSALYLCASKLEANKDEQYFGPGTRLTVT.

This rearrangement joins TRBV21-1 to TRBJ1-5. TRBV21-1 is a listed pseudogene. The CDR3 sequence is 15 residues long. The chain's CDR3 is CASSKAGGINQPQHF. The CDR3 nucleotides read TGTGCCAGCAGCAAAGCGGGCGGGATCAATCAGCCCCAGCATTTT.

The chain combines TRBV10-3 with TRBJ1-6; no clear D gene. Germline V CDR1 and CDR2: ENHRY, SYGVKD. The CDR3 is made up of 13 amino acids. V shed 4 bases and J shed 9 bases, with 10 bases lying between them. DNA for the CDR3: TGTGCCATCAGTGTAGGGAGCGGTTCACCCCTCCACTTT. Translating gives CAISVGSGSPLHF.

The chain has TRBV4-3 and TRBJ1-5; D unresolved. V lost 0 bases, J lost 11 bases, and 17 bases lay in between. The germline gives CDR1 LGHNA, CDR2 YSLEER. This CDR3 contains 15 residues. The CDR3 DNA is TGCGCCAGCAGCCAAGACGCTGGACTTTCTACGGCCCAGCATTTT. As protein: CASSQDAGLSTAQHF.